This T cell receptor beta chain was profiled in a study of pediatric ulcerative colitis. This CDR3 region has 15 residues. The germline V gene encodes CDR1 LGHNA and CDR2 YNFKEQ. Trimming pared 3 bases from V and 5 bases from J, leaving 16 bases between. Study-wide results and caveats: In rectum, acute severe colitis had expanded clones and less diversity.

Samples were sequenced at Survey level, maximum 500,000 reads. Clones were read by immunoSEQ multiplex PCR, and TCRdb kept only the in-frame ones, dropping some. The sample comprises some 35,000 clones, roughly three quarters of which are singletons, and 1.1% rests with the top ten. Rectal tissue came from one to two pinch biopsies taken at colonoscopy. The diagnostic colonoscopy in ulcerative colitis patients preceded any immunosuppressive treatment. About this clone itself: Its antigen is still unknown.

The chain uses TRBV4-2 and TRBJ2-5; D is possibly TRBD2 (5 bases). This TCR was sampled from a boy aged 5-17 years with mild ulcerative colitis. Sequencing was done on a sample of gut tissue. The CDR3 is CASSQASLEEETQYF. CDR3 DNA sequence: TGTGCCAGCAGCCAGGCCAGTTTGGAGGAGGAGACCCAGTACTTC.